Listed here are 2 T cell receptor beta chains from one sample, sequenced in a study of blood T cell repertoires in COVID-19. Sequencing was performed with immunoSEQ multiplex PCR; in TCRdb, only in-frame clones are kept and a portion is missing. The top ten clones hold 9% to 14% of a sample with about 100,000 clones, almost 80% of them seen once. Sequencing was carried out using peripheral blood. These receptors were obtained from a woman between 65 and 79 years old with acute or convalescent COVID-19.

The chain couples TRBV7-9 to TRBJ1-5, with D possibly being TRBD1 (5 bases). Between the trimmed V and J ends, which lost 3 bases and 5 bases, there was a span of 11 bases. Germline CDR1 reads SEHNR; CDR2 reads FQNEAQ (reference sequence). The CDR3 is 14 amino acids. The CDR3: CASSFGREDQPQHF. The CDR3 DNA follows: TGTGCCAGCAGCTTTGGCAGGGAGGATCAGCCCCAGCATTTT.

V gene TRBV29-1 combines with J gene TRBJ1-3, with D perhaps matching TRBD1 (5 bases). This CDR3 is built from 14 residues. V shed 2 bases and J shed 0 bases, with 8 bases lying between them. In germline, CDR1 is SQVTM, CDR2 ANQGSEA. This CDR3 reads CSVESGFSGNTIYF. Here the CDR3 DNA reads TGCAGCGTTGAATCAGGGTTCTCTGGAAACACCATATATTTT.